The 14 T cell receptor beta chains reported below all come from one sample, sequenced in a study of cytomegalovirus exposure and HLA in healthy donors (dated by TCRdb to 2016 to 2017). Library preparation employed the immunoSEQ multiplex PCR assay. For the multiplex PCR, a mixture combining 60 forward primers for TCR Vbeta segments and 13 reverse primers for TCR Jbeta segments was used. This is the immuneACCESS table as TCRdb keeps it, with only in-frame sequences that have V and J called. A part of the clones is gone; compared with another copy, unresolved V genes explain less than half, and the rest is unexplained. This sample holds over 50,000 clones; about four fifths were observed only once. The biggest ten clones account for around 54% of the sample. Sequencing was done on a sample of PBMCs. The receptors here all came from a man aged 50 to 60 in good health and CMV-seropositive.

This clone was observed a handful of times. The chain has TRBV10-1 and TRBJ2-3; the D gene is possibly TRBD2 (6 bases). From germline, CDR1 is WNHNN and CDR2 SYGVQD (reference sequence). The CDR3 has 11 residues. With 11 bases removed from V and 4 bases from J, the gap between germline ends came to 10 bases. This chain's CDR3 is CARSGADTQYF. CDR3 sequence (DNA): TGCGCCCGATCGGGAGCAGATACGCAGTATTTT.

The V and J genes are TRBV28 and TRBJ2-7; D is possibly TRBD1 (6 bases). Trimming took 6 bases from V and 0 from J, leaving 12 bases between them. This CDR3 comprises 14 residues. Germline V CDR1 and CDR2: MDHEN, SYDVKM. CDR3 coding DNA: TGTGCCAGCAGCATGCAGGGGTTCTCCTACGAGCAGTACTTC. Translated: CASSMQGFSYEQYF.

In DNA, the CDR3 is TGTGCCAGCAGGGGGGCCTTCACCAACACCGGGGAGCTGTTTTTT. It specifies CASRGAFTNTGELFF. The chain joins TRBV7-8 to TRBJ2-2; TRBD1 is a possible D gene (6 bases). The CDR3 consists of 15 residues. V was clipped by 6 bases and J by 2 bases, with 13 bases between them. The V gene's germline CDR1 is SGHVS and CDR2 FQNEAQ. The full variable domain, in which reference TRBV7-8 and TRBJ2-2 provide the parts outside the CDR3, is GAGVSQSPRYKVAKRGQDVALRCDPISGHVSLFWYQQALGQGPEFLTYFQNEAQLDKSGLPSDRFFAERPEGSVSTLKIQRTQQEDSAVYLCASRGAFTNTGELFFGEGSRLTVL.

The J gene is TRBJ2-2, the V gene TRBV7-8, with TRBD2 identical over 13 bases. The CDR3 has 19 residues. The V gene's germline CDR1 is SGHVS and CDR2 FQNEAQ. Trimming cost V 5 bases and J 0 bases; bases outside gene matches: 9. CDR3 DNA sequence: TGTGCCAGCAGCCCCGGACTAGCGGGGGTCCTCGCGAACACCGGGGAGCTGTTTTTT. Amino acids: CASSPGLAGVLANTGELFF.

CDR3 in DNA: TGTGCCTGTATCCGATCGGGACAGGGGGCCTACAATGAGCAGTTCTTC. It specifies CACIRSGQGAYNEQFF. The chain has TRBV30 and TRBJ2-1; 11 bases fit TRBD1. Germline CDR1 GTSNPN, CDR2 SVGIG (reference sequence). Losses at the gene ends were 6 bases for V and 2 bases for J; bases not matched to a gene: 9. The CDR3 runs to 16 residues.

This chain links TRBV7-3 with TRBJ1-1; D perhaps matches TRBD1 (5 bases). CDR1 and CDR2 from the germline V gene are SGHTA and FQGTGA. V was trimmed by 4 bases and J by 6 bases, leaving 12 bases between them. The CDR3 sequence is 13 residues long. The CDR3 region has the DNA TGTGCCAGCAGCTCCCAGGGTTTCGCTGAAGCTTTCTTT. It is translated as CASSSQGFAEAFF.

This chain connects TRBV7-3 to TRBJ1-5; D gene uncertain. CDR1 is SGHTA, CDR2 FQGTGA, per germline. This CDR3 has 18 amino acids. V gave up 5 bases and J gave up 0 bases, with 20 bases separating them. The CDR3: CASSPASDTDDSNQPQHF. Written as DNA, the CDR3 is TGTGCCAGCAGCCCCGCCTCAGACACGGATGATAGCAATCAGCCCCAGCATTTT. The whole variable domain, remainder taken from reference TRBV7-3 and TRBJ1-5, is GAGVSQTPSNKVTEKGKYVELRCDPISGHTALYWYRQSLGQGPEFLIYFQGTGAADDSGLPNDRFFAVRPEGSVSTLKIQRTERGDSAVYLCASSPASDTDDSNQPQHFGDGTRLSIL.

This chain uses TRBV2 with TRBJ1-1; 7 bases map to TRBD1. CDR3 length: 14 residues. V was pared by 5 bases and J by 0 bases, with 3 bases of the junction left unmatched. Germline CDR1 reads SNHLY; CDR2 reads FYNNEI. CDR3 nucleotides: TGTGCCAGCAGTCGACAGGGAATGAACACTGAAGCTTTCTTT. As protein: CASSRQGMNTEAFF.

The chain recombines TRBV9 with TRBJ2-2; possible D gene TRBD2, 6 bases. V lost 3 bases and J lost 2, with 14 bases in between. The CDR3 consists of 16 residues. CDR1 SGDLS and CDR2 YYNGEE come from the germline V gene. CDR3 DNA: TGTGCCAGCAGCGAGGGAGGTGGGCGAAACACCGGGGAGCTGTTTTTT. Protein product: CASSEGGGRNTGELFF.

This clone has only a few counts. V gene TRBV6-1 combines with J gene TRBJ1-2; D remains ambiguous. The CDR3 is 14 amino acids. V lost 6 bases and J lost 4, with 15 bases in between. Looked up from germline, CDR1 is MNHNS and CDR2 is SASEGT. CDR3 region: CASSREITSYGYTF. The CDR3 nucleotides are TGTGCCAGCAGCCGGGAGATTACGAGCTATGGCTACACCTTC.

This clone was picked up a small number of times. The chain has TRBV13 and TRBJ1-2; the match to TRBD1 covers 10 bases. Germline CDR1 reads PRHDT; CDR2 reads FYEKMQ (reference sequence). Germline trimming cut 6 bases from V and 2 bases from J; bases unmatched to any gene: 6. This CDR3 comprises 15 residues. The CDR3 bases are TGTGCCAGCAGAGTGACAGGGGGCTGGAACTATGGCTACACCTTC. Amino acid sequence: CASRVTGGWNYGYTF.

The chain uses TRBV9 and TRBJ2-7; 11 bases agree with TRBD2. The CDR3 sequence is 16 residues long. The V gene's germline CDR1 is SGDLS and CDR2 YYNGEE. Trimming removed 0 bases from V and 6 bases from J; junction bases left unmatched: 8. The CDR3 DNA sequence: TGTGCCAGCAGCGTAGGGCCTAGCGGGGGGTGGGCCGAGCAGTACTTC. Amino acids: CASSVGPSGGWAEQYF.

The chain joins TRBV6-5 to TRBJ2-1, with 7 bases identical to TRBD2. The ends lost 7 bases at V and 0 bases at J; junction bases unmatched: 6. Germline loops: CDR1 MNHEY, CDR2 SVGAGI. This CDR3 is built from 15 residues. The CDR3 DNA reads as TGTGCCAGCACCAGCGGGGTTAACTCCTACAATGAGCAGTTCTTC. This codes for CASTSGVNSYNEQFF.

This clone was observed a few times. CDR3 DNA: TGTGCCAGCAGCTTCGGAGGAACCTCCTACGAGCAGTACTTC. It codes for CASSFGGTSYEQYF. V and J are TRBV11-2 and TRBJ2-7; D possibly corresponds to TRBD2 (5 bases). CDR1 is SGHAT and CDR2 is FQNNGV in the germline V gene. The CDR3 runs to 14 residues. Trimming cost V 3 bases and J 0 bases, with 9 bases left between them.